These T cell receptor beta chains were read from a single sample in a study of vaccination effects on CD4 cells after COVID-19. These TCRs are of unknown antigen specificity. Generated by immunoSEQ multiplex PCR, the TCRdb table keeps only in-frame clones and is missing some. The table lists about 55,000 clones, 55% to 75% of them singletons. The sample consisted of CD4+ T cells from PBMCs cultured with SARS-CoV-2 spike peptides, taken before COVID-19 vaccination. Receptors originate from a human donor who received a COVID-19 vaccine. CDR3s include the opening cysteine and the closing phenylalanine or tryptophan. A D gene is named only where the DNA matches it firmly. Size is omitted from some rows. Given values are once, few, many or a class for expanded clones.

CASSNQETQYF TGTGCCAGCAGCAACCAAGAGACCCAGTACTTC . . TRBJ2-5 TRBV6-2/TRBV6-3
CASSQDGLAIGSGELFF TGTGCCAGCAGCCAAGATGGGCTAGCTATTGGATCCGGGGAGCTGTTTTTT . . TRBJ2-2 TRBV3-1/TRBV3-2
CASGLLGSNQPQHF TGTGCTAGTGGTCTCCTCGGTAGCAATCAGCCCCAGCATTTT . . TRBJ1-5 TRBV12-5
CASSAAGPTEAFF TGTGCCAGCAGTGCCGCGGGCCCCACTGAAGCTTTCTTT . . TRBJ1-1 TRBV6-2/TRBV6-3
CSVDGANYGYTF TGCAGCGTTGATGGAGCTAACTATGGCTACACCTTC . . TRBJ1-2 TRBV29-1
CASSYGQETQYF TGTGCCAGCAGTTACGGACAAGAGACCCAGTACTTC . . TRBJ2-5 TRBV6-2/TRBV6-3
CASSTTAGETQYF TGTGCCAGTAGTACCACAGCGGGAGAGACCCAGTACTTC . . TRBJ2-5 TRBV19
CASSKDRTLKPYEQYF TGTGCCAGCAGTAAAGACAGGACTCTAAAACCCTACGAGCAGTACTTC . . TRBJ2-7 TRBV25-1
CASSDIDSTNQPQHF TGTGCCAGCAGTGATATAGACAGTACTAATCAGCCCCAGCATTTT . . TRBJ1-5 TRBV2
CASSLAAGAGETQYF TGCGCCAGCAGCTTGGCCGCGGGGGCGGGAGAGACCCAGTACTTC . . TRBJ2-5 TRBV5-1
CASSPGLQETQYF TGCGCCAGCAGCCCGGGACTCCAAGAGACCCAGTACTTC . . TRBJ2-5 TRBV5-1
CASSEVAGNQPQHF TGTGCCAGCAGTGAAGTGGCAGGGAACCAGCCCCAGCATTTT . . TRBJ1-5 TRBV6-1
CASSLSAGALAHEQYF TGTGCCAGCAGCTTATCCGCGGGAGCCCTCGCTCATGAGCAGTACTTC few TRBD2 TRBJ2-7 TRBV7-6
CASSMGQGSYNEQFF TGTGCCAGTAGTATGGGACAGGGTTCCTACAATGAGCAGTTCTTC . TRBD1 TRBJ2-1 TRBV19
CATGLAGGETDTQYF TGTGCTACCGGGCTAGCGGGAGGGGAGACAGATACGCAGTATTTT few TRBD2 TRBJ2-3 TRBV13
CASSWQGDSAEKLFF TGTGCCAGCAGTTGGCAGGGGGATTCAGCCGAAAAACTGTTTTTT . TRBD1 TRBJ1-4 TRBV2
CASRPQGAGGAFF TGTGCCAGCAGGCCCCAGGGGGCGGGCGGAGCTTTCTTT few TRBD1 TRBJ1-1 TRBV7-2
CASSLEGSGVNEQFF TGTGCCAGCAGTTTAGAGGGTAGCGGGGTAAATGAGCAGTTCTTC few TRBD2 TRBJ2-1 TRBV27
CATSIGGDTGELFF TGTGCCACCAGTATCGGGGGAGACACCGGGGAGCTGTTTTTT . . TRBJ2-2 TRBV24-1
CASTVFRNTEAFF TGTGCCAGCACGGTTTTCAGAAACACTGAAGCTTTCTTT . . TRBJ1-1 TRBV6-5
CASSQGVSGSLEETQYF TGTGCCAGCAGCCAAGGAGTAAGCGGGAGCCTTGAAGAGACCCAGTACTTC . TRBD2 TRBJ2-5 TRBV3-1/TRBV3-2
CASSTGGGWLDEQYF TGTGCCAGTAGTACGGGGGGGGGCTGGCTGGACGAGCAGTACTTC . TRBD2 TRBJ2-7 TRBV19
CASSLWATGDTEAFF TGTGCCAGCAGTTTATGGGCGACAGGGGACACTGAAGCTTTCTTT . TRBD1 TRBJ1-1 TRBV28
CASSGSLNTDTQYF TGTGCCAGCAGTGGATCTCTAAACACAGATACGCAGTATTTT . . TRBJ2-3 TRBV2
CSVAGTGGSYTF TGCAGCGTTGCCGGGACAGGGGGCTCCTACACCTTC . TRBD1 TRBJ1-2 TRBV29-1
CASSQGLADNEQFF TGTGCCAGCAGCCAAGGACTAGCGGACAATGAGCAGTTCTTC . TRBD2 TRBJ2-1 TRBV3-1/TRBV3-2
CSVEVTQGNTQYF TGCAGCGTTGAGGTAACCCAGGGGAATACGCAGTATTTT . . TRBJ2-3 TRBV29-1
CASSQSSGRTGELFF TGTGCCAGCAGCCAAAGTTCGGGTCGTACCGGGGAGCTGTTTTTT . . TRBJ2-2 TRBV3-1/TRBV3-2
CASSADRDRYNEQFF TGTGCCAGCAGCGCCGACAGGGATCGCTACAATGAGCAGTTCTTC few TRBD1 TRBJ2-1 TRBV9